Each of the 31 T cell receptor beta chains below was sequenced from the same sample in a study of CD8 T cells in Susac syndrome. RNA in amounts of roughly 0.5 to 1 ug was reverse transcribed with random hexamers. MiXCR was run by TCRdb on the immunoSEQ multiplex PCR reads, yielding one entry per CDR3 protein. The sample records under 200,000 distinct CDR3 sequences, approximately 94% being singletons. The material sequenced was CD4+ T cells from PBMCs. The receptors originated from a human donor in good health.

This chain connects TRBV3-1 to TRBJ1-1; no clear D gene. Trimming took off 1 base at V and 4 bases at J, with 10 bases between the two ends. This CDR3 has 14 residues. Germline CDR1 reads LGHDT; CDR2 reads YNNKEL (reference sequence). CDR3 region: CASSQVRGSTEAFF. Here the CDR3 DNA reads TGTGCCAGCAGCCAAGTTAGAGGAAGCACTGAAGCTTTCTTT.

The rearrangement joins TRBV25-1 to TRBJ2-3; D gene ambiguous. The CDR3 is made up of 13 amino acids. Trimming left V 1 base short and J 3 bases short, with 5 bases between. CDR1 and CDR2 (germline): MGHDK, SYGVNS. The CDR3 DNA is TGTGCCAGCAGTGAATTTGGGACAGATACGCAGTATTTT. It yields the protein CASSEFGTDTQYF.

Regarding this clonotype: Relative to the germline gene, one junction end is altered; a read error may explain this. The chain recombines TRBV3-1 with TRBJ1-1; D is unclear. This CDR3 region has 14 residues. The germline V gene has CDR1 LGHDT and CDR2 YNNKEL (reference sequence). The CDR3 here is CASSLNTEGSEVFF. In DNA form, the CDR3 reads TGTGCCAGCAGCCTCAACACGGAAGGGTCTGAAGTTTTCTTT.

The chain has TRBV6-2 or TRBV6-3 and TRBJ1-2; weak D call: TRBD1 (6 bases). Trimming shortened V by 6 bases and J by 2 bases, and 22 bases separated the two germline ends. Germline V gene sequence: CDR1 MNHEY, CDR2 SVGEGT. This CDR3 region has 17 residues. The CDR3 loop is CASRPIRGKSENYGYTF. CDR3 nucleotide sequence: TGTGCCAGCAGGCCCATCAGGGGAAAGAGCGAGAACTATGGCTACACCTTC.

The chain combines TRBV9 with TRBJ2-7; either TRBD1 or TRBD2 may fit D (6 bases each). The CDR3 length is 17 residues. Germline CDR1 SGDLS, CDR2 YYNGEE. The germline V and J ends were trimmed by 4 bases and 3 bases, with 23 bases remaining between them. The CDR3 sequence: CASSTSGAPGANYEQYF. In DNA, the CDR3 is TGTGCCAGCAGCACCTCTGGGGCCCCGGGGGCTAACTACGAGCAGTACTTC.

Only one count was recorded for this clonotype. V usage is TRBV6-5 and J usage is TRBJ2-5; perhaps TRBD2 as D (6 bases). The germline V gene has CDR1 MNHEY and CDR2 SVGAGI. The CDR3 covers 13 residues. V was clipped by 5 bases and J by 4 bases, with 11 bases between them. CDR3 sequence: CASSKAGLETQYF. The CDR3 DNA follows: TGTGCCAGCAGTAAAGCGGGTTTAGAGACCCAGTACTTC.

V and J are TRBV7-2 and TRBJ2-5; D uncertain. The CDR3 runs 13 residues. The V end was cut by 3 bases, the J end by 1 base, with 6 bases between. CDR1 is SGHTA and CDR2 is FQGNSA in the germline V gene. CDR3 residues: CASSFQVQETQYF. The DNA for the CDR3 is TGTGCCAGCAGCTTTCAGGTCCAAGAGACCCAGTACTTC.

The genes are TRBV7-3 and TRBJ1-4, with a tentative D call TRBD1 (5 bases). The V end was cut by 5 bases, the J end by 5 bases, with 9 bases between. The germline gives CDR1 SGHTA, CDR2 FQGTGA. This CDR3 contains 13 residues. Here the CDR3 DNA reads TGTGCCAGCAGCCCTGGACACAATGAAAAACTGTTTTTT. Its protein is CASSPGHNEKLFF. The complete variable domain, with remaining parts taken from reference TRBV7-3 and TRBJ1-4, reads GAGVSQTPSNKVTEKGKYVELRCDPISGHTALYWYRQSLGQGPEFLIYFQGTGAADDSGLPNDRFFAVRPEGSVSTLKIQRTERGDSAVYLCASSPGHNEKLFFGSGTQLSVL.

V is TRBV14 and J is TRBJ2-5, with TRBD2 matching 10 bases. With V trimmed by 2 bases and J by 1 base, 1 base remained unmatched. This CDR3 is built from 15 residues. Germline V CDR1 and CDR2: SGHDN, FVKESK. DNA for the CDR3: TGTGCCAGCAGCCAACGACTAGCGGGCCAAGAGACCCAGTACTTC. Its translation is CASSQRLAGQETQYF.

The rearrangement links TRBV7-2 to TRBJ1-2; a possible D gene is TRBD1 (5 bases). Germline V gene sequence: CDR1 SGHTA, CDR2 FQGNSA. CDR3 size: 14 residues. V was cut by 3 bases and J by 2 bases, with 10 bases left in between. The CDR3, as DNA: TGTGCCAGCAGCTTCGGGGGAGTCAACTATGGCTACACCTTC. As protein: CASSFGGVNYGYTF.

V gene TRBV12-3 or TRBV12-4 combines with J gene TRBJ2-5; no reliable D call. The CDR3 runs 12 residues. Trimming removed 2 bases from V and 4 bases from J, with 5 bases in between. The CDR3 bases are TGTGCCAGCAGTTTATTCGGAGAGACCCAGTACTTC. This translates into CASSLFGETQYF.

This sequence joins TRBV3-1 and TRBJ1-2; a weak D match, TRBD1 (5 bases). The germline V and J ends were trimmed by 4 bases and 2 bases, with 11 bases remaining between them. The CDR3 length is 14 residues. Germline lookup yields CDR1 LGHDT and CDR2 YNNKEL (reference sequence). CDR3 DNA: TGTGCCAGCAGCCCCACCACAGGAAACTATGGCTACACCTTC. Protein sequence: CASSPTTGNYGYTF. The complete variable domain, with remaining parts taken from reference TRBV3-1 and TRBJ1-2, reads DTAVSQTPKYLVTQMGNDKSIKCEQNLGHDTMYWYKQDSKKFLKIMFSYNNKELIINETVPNRFSPKSPDKAHLNLHINSLELGDSAVYFCASSPTTGNYGYTFGSGTRLTVV.

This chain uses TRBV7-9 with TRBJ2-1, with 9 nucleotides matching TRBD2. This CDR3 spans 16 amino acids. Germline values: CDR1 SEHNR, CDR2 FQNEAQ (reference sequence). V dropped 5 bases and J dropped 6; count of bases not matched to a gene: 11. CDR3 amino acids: CASSTFGGGASNEQFF. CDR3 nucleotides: TGTGCCAGCAGCACCTTTGGCGGGGGGGCAAGCAATGAGCAGTTCTTC.

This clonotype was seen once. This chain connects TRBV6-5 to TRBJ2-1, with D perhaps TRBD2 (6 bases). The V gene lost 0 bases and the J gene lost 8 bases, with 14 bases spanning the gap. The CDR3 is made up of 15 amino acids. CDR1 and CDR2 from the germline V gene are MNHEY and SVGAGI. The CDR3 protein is CASSYSAGPLDEQFF. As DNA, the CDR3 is TGTGCCAGCAGTTACTCGGCGGGGCCACTTGATGAGCAGTTCTTC.

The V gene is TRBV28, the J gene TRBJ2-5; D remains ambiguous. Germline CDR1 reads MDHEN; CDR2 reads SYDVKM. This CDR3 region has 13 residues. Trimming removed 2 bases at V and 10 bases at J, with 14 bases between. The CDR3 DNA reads TGTGCCAGCAGTTTAGGCAGAGAAGAGGACCAGTACTTC. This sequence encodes CASSLGREEDQYF.

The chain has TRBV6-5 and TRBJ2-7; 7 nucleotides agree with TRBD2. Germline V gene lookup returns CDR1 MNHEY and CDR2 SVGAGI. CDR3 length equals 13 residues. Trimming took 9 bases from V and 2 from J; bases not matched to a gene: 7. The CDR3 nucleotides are TGTGCCAGTAGCGGGCCAGGGACCTACGAGCAGTACTTC. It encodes CASSGPGTYEQYF.

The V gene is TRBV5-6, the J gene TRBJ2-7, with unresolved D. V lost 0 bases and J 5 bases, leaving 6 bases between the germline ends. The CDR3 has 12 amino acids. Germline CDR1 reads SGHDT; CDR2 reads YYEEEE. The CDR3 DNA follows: TGTGCCAGCAGCTTGGCGTTCAACGAGCAGTACGTC. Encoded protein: CASSLAFNEQYV.

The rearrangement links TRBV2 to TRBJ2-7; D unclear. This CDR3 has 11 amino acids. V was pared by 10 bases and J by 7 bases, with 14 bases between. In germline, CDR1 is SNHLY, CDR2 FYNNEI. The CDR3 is CATRRGREQYF. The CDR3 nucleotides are TGTGCCACCCGCCGAGGTAGGGAGCAGTACTTC.

CDR3 sequence: CASSMGDWRGYTF. As DNA, the CDR3 is TGTGCCAGTAGTATGGGGGACTGGAGGGGCTACACCTTC. J is TRBJ1-2 and V is TRBV19; the D gene is possibly TRBD1 (5 bases). The CDR3 consists of 13 residues. In germline, CDR1 is LNHDA, CDR2 SQIVND (reference sequence). Trimming removed 3 bases at V and 8 bases at J, with 13 bases between.

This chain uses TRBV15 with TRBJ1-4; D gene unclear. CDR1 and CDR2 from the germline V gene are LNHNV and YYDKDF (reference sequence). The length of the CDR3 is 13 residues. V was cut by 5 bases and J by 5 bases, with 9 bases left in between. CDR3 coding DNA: TGTGCCACCAGCCGAGGGATCAATGAAAAACTGTTTTTT. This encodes CATSRGINEKLFF.

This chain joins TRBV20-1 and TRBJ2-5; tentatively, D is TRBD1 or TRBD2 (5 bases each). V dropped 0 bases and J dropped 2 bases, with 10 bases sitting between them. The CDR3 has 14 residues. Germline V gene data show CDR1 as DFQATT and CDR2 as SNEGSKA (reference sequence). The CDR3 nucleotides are TGCAGTGCTAGAGAAGCAGGGAGACAAGAGACCCAGTACTTC. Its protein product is CSAREAGRQETQYF.

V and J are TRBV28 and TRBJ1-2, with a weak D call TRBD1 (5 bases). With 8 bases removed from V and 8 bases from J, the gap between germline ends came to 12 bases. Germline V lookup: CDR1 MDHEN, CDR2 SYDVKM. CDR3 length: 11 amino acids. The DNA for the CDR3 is TGTGCCAGCCGCGGGACCCCCGGCTACACCTTC. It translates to CASRGTPGYTF.

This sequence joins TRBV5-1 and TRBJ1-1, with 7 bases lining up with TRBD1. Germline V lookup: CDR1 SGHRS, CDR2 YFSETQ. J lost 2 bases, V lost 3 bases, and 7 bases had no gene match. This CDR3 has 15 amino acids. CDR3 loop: CASSSLRGGNTEAFF. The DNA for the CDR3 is TGCGCCAGCAGCTCCCTGAGAGGGGGCAACACTGAAGCTTTCTTT. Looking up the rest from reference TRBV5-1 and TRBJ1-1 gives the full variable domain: KAGVTQTPRYLIKTRGQQVTLSCSPISGHRSVSWYQQTPGQGLQFLFEYFSETQRNKGNFPGRFSGRQFSNSRSEMNVSTLELGDSALYLCASSSLRGGNTEAFFGQGTRLTVV.

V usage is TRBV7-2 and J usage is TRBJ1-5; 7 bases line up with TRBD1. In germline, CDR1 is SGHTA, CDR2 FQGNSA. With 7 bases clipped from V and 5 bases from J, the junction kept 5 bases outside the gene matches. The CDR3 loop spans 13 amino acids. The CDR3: CASKGQGDQPQHF. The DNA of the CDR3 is TGTGCCAGCAAGGGTCAGGGGGATCAGCCCCAGCATTTT.

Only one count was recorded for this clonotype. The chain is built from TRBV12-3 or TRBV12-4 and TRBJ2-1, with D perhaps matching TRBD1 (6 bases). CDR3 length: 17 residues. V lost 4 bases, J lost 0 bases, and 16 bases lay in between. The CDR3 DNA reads TGTGCCAGCAGTTCTCGAAAACAGGGACCCTCCTACAATGAGCAGTTCTTC. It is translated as CASSSRKQGPSYNEQFF.

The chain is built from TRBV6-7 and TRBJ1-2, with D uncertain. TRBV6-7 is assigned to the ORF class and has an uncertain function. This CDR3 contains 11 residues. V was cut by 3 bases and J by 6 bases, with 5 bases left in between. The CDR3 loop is CASSYEDGYTF. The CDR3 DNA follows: TGTGCCAGCAGTTATGAGGATGGCTACACCTTC.

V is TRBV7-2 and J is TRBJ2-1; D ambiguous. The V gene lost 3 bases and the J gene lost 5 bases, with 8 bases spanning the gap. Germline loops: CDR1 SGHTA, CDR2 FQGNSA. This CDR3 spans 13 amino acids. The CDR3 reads CASSLGPNNEQFF. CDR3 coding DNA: TGTGCCAGCAGCTTGGGCCCAAACAATGAGCAGTTCTTC.

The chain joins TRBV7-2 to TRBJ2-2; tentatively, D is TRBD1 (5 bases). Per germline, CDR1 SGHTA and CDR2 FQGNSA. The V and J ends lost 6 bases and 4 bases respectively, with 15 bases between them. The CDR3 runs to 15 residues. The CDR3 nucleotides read TGTGCCAGCAGTCGTCCAGGGTCGCCCACCGGGGAGCTGTTTTTT. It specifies CASSRPGSPTGELFF.

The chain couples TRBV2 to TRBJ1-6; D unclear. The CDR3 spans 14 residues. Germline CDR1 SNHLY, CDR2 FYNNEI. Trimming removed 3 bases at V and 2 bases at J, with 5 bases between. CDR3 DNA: TGTGCCAGCAGTGAGTGGACCTATAATTCACCCCTCCACTTT. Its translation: CASSEWTYNSPLHF.

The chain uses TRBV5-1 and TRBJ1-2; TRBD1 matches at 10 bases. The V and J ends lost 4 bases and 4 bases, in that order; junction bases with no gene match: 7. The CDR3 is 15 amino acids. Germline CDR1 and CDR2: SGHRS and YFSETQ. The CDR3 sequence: CASSTWGQGSYGYTF. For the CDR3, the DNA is TGCGCCAGCAGCACTTGGGGACAGGGGAGCTATGGCTACACCTTC. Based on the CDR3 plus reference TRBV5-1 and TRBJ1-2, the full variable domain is KAGVTQTPRYLIKTRGQQVTLSCSPISGHRSVSWYQQTPGQGLQFLFEYFSETQRNKGNFPGRFSGRQFSNSRSEMNVSTLELGDSALYLCASSTWGQGSYGYTFGSGTRLTVV.

CDR3 in DNA: TGTGCCAGCAGCCCCTTATCAGGGGGCAACACCATATATTTT. It yields the protein CASSPLSGGNTIYF. This chain uses TRBV7-6 with TRBJ1-3, with 8 bases fitting TRBD1. V lost 5 bases and J lost 7; bases outside the gene matches: 7. The CDR3 runs 14 residues. The germline CDR1 and CDR2 sequences are SGHVS and FNYEAQ.